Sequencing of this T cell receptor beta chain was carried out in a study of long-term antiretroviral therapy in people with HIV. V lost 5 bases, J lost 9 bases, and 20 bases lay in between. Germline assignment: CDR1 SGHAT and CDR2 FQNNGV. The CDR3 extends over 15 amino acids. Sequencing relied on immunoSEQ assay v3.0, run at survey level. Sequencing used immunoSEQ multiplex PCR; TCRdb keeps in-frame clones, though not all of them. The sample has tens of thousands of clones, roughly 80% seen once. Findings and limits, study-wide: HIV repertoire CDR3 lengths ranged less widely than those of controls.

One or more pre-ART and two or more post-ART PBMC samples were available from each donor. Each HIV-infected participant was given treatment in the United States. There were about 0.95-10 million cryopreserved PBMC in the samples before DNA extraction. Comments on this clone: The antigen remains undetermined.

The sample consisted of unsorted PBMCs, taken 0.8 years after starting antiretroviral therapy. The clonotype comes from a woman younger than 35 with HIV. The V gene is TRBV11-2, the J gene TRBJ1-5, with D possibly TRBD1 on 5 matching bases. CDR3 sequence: CASSEGTSFYGPQHF. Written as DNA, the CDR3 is TGTGCCAGCAGCGAGGGGACCTCGTTTTATGGGCCCCAGCATTTT. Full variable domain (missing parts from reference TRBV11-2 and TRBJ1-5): EAGVAQSPRYKIIEKRQSVAFWCNPISGHATLYWYQQILGQGPKLLIQFQNNGVVDDSQLPKDRFSAERLKGVDSTLKIQPAKLEDSAVYLCASSEGTSFYGPQHFGDGTRLSIL.